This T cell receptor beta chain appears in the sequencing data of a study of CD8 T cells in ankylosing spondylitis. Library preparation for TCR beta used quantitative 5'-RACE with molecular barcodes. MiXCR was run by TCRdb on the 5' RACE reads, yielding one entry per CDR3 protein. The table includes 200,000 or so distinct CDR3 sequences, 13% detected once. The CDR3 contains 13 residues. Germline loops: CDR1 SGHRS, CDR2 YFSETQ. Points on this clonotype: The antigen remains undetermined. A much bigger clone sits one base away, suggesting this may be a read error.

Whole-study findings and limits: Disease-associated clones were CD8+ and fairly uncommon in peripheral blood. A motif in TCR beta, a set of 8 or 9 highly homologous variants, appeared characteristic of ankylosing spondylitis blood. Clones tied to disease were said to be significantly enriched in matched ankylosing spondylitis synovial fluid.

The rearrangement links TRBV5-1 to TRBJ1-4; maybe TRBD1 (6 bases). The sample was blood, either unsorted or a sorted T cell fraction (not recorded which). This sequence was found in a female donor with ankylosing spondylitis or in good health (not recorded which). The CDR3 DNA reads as TGCGCCAGCAGCCGCCTCAGGGGCGAAAGACTGTTTTTT. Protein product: CASSRLRGERLFF.